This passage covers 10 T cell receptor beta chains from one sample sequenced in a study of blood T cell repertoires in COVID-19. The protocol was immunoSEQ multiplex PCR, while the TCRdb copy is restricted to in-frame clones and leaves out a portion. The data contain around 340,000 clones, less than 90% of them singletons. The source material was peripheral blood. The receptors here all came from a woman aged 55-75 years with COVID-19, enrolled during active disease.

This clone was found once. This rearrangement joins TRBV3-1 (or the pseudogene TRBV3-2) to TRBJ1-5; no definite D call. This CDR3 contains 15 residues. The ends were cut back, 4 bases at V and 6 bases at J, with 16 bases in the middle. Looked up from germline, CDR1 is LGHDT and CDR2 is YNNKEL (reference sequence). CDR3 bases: TGTGCCAGCAGCCGTAAAAGTGTAAACGGTCAGCCCCAGCATTTT. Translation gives CASSRKSVNGQPQHF.

CDR3 bases: TGTGCCAGCAGGGCGGGAGAGGTGAACACTGAAGCTTTCTTT. Encoded protein: CASRAGEVNTEAFF. The rearrangement joins TRBV2 to TRBJ1-1; D not certain. V lost 6 bases and J 0 bases, leaving 11 bases between the germline ends. The CDR3 contains 14 residues. Germline V gene lookup returns CDR1 SNHLY and CDR2 FYNNEI.

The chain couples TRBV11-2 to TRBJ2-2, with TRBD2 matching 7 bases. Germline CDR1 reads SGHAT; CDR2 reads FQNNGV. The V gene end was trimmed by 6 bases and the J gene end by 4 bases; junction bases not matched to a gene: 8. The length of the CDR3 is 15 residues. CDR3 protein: CASRSPGGATGELFF. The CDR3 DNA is TGTGCCAGCAGATCCCCGGGAGGAGCCACCGGGGAGCTGTTTTTT. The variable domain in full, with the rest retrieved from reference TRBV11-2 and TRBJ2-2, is EAGVAQSPRYKIIEKRQSVAFWCNPISGHATLYWYQQILGQGPKLLIQFQNNGVVDDSQLPKDRFSAERLKGVDSTLKIQPAKLEDSAVYLCASRSPGGATGELFFGEGSRLTVL.

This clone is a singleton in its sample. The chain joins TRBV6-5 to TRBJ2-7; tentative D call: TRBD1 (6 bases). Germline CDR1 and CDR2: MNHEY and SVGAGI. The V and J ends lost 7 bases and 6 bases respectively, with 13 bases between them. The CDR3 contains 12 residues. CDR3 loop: CASTGTRLEQYF. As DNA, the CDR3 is TGTGCCAGCACCGGGACAAGGCTCGAGCAGTACTTC.

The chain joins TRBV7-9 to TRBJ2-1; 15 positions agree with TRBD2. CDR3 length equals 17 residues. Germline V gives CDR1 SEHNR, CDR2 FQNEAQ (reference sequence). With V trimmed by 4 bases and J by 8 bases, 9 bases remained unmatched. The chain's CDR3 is CASSSPRTSGGAHEQFF. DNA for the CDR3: TGTGCCAGCAGCTCACCCCGGACTAGCGGGGGGGCACATGAGCAGTTCTTC.

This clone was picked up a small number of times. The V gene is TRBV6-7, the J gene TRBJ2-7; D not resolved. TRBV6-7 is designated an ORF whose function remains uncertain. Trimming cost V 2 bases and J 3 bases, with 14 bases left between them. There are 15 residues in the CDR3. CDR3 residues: CASSYRRSTGYEQYF. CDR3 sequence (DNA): TGTGCCAGCAGTTACCGCCGGTCTACTGGCTACGAGCAGTACTTC.

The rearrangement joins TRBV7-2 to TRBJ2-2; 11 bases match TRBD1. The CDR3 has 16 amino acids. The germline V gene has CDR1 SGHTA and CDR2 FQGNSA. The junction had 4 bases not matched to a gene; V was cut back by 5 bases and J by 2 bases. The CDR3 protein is CASSRTGGVNTGELFF. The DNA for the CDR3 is TGTGCCAGCAGCCGGACAGGGGGCGTTAACACCGGGGAGCTGTTTTTT.

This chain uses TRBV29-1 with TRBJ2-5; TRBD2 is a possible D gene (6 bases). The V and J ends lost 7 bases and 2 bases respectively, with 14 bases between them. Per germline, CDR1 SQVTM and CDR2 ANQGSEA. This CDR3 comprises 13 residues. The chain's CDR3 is CSALTGTQETQYF. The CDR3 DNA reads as TGCAGCGCTTTAACCGGGACTCAAGAGACCCAGTACTTC.

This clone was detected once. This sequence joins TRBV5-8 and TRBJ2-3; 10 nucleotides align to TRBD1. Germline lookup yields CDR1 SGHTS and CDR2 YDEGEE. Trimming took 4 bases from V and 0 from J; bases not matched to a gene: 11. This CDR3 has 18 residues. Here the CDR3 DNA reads TGTGCCAGCAGCCGCGGGACAGGGGCGAAATTCAGCACAGATACGCAGTATTTT. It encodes CASSRGTGAKFSTDTQYF.

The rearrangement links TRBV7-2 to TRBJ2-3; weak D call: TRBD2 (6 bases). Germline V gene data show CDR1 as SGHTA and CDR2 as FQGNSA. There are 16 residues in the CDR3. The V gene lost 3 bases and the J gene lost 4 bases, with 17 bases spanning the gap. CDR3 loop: CASSFPLGGVADTQYF. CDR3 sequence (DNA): TGTGCCAGCAGCTTCCCCCTGGGCGGGGTCGCAGATACGCAGTATTTT.